This T cell receptor (beta chain) was captured in a study of cytomegalovirus exposure and HLA in healthy donors (TCRdb year 2017). Regarding the complete study: In an earlier analysis of roughly 590 of the donors, 250 to 300 Gb of sequence data and 100 million or so unique TCR beta sequences from 180 million or so T cells were reported. An early release covering some 640 HLA-typed donors comprised approximately 290 gigabases of sequencing data and roughly 86 million unique TCR sequences. Of the 398 genotyped donors, 65% to 90% fell in the genetic ancestry cluster associated with self-reported Caucasian donors. The study aimed to test whether signatures of past pathogen exposure could be identified by cataloging public T cell receptors. Using immunosequencing, the study profiled T cell repertoires from about 620 subjects and related those repertoires to cytomegalovirus serostatus. A separate validation cohort of roughly 110 different subjects was used in addition to the 666-subject first cohort. The study combined high-throughput TCR immunosequencing, statistical association of individual TCRs with disease status, and machine learning to predict cytomegalovirus infection status. A later analysis re-analyzed previously published TCR beta repertoires from about 730 donors and added high-resolution HLA genotyping to study TCR occurrence patterns. Rather than drawing on any new phenotypic data, the later analysis identified candidate immune exposures from TCR beta sequences and the way those sequences occurred across donors. In an earlier analysis of over 550 of the donors, high-throughput TCR beta sequencing was used to judge whether each TCR beta V gene segment behaved as functional or pseudogenic. Donor age, sex, ethnicity and CMV serostatus were compiled alongside the repertoire data. A later genetic analysis took genome-wide SNP genotypes for about 65% of the 666 donors and used that subset as a discovery cohort. All discovery cohort repertoires had been generated using a single sequencing platform. Both class I and class II loci were covered by HLA typing, at four-digit resolution. The number of donors typed differed by locus, with about 629-630 for A, B, C, DRB1 and DQB1, roughly 520 for DQA1, 600 to 610 for DPA1, and some 440 for DPB1. About five DR-DQ haplotypes were treated as single units for association and clustering because of strong linkage in the cohort. Among roughly 400 genotyped donors of the cohort, an average of around 240,000 unique TCR beta nucleotide sequences were sequenced per donor, roughly 20% of them non-productive. Study-level results and caveats: The cohort was sequenced for TCR beta chains only, and without alpha or paired-chain data the features that could be detected were limited. CMV serostatus was the only immune exposure information available for the cohort. An earlier analysis of some 590 of the donors showed that most TCR beta V segments appeared in productive rearrangements either about 87% or about 30% of the time, which broadly matched IMGT annotations. According to the authors, the approach could potentially be generalized to other disease states and immunological phenotypes. In a later analysis, the rate of TCR association differed among HLA loci, with DRB1 alleles having the most associated TCRs and HLA-C alleles having the fewest. In a later genetic analysis, a missense DCLRE1C variant was associated with V-gene and J-gene trimming of TCR beta chains, and the association was replicated in an independent cohort. In the study, approximately 160 TCR beta chains were listed as associated with cytomegalovirus. In a later analysis, 16,951 TCR beta sequences were associated with specific HLA alleles at a false discovery rate of 0.05. According to a later genetic analysis, donors in an Asian-associated ancestry cluster had fewer N-insertions in productive TCRs than the roughly 670-donor mean. Strong co-occurrence of HLA alleles, especially DR and DQ, made assigning TCR associations to individual alleles difficult. Linkage disequilibrium might explain the correlated functional status among segregating V segments, but an unknown experimental factor could not be excluded. Because some donors lacked HLA typing at each locus, the association tests relied only on the typed subset. Most TCR sequences were seen in very few donors, while some public TCRs were found in many individuals. Because counts were too low, roughly 17 rarely observed V segments, including chromosome 9 orphons, were left out of the earlier analysis of approximately 580 of the donors. Compared with equally common non-associated chains, HLA-associated TCR beta chains in a later analysis were more clonally expanded and had lower generation probabilities. A cluster of highly shared sequence variants was judged likely to be a technical artifact of the sequencing pipeline. A further reported finding was that TCR beta sequences accurately predicted the HLA-A and HLA-B alleles for most subjects in the first cohort. In a later analysis, most CMV-associated TCR beta chains were found to appear HLA-restricted, with HLA associations seemingly driven largely by CMV exposure. Presence/absence analyses assumed roughly uniform sequencing depth across donors, an assumption that may not hold. According to a later analysis, parvovirus B19, influenza, CMV and Epstein-Barr virus appeared linked to several top co-occurrence clusters. The classifier was reported to diagnose cytomegalovirus status with high specificity and sensitivity in both the original and validation cohorts. Three of the identified cytomegalovirus-associated TCR beta chains were confirmed in vitro to be specific for cytomegalovirus antigens.

The method was the immunoSEQ multiplex PCR assay. For the multiplex PCR, a mixture combining 60 forward primers for TCR Vbeta segments and 13 reverse primers for TCR Jbeta segments was used. Amplification of the CDR3 region of rearranged TCR beta genes was performed with a multiplex PCR assay on genomic DNA. On the Illumina HiSeq System, the amplified TCR beta libraries were sequenced as 87-base-pair reads. The authors' analysis ran thus. In a later analysis, approximately 74 million unique TCR beta chains were counted across the 500 to 850 repertoires, and approximately 11 million of these chains were shared by at least two donors. Raw reads were error-corrected and collapsed into unique sequences by a nearest-neighbor algorithm in which closely related sequences were merged to remove PCR and sequencing errors. CDR3 sequences were aligned to IMGT reference sequences to assign V, D and J gene segments. For a sequence to be retained, a match of at least six nucleotides was required to both a V gene segment and a J gene segment. A rearrangement was called productive if the CDR3 had no stop codons and remained in frame with V and J, and every other rearrangement was called non-productive. CDR3 was defined by IMGT convention, running from the second conserved V-encoded cysteine to the conserved J-encoded phenylalanine. The earlier analysis of about 610 of the donors excluded sequences that lacked an unambiguous match to a single V gene segment. In an earlier analysis of a few hundred of the donors, V segments were called functional above 56.7% productive rearrangements and were called segregating when the between-donor standard deviation exceeded 5%. A statistical classification framework was built to diagnose cytomegalovirus status from the catalog of TCR beta chain sequences. V and J gene assignment, in a later analysis, came from comparing TCR nucleotide sequences with IMGT/GENE-DB human TR gene sequences. A later analysis assigned CDR3 sequences and most-parsimonious VDJ recombination scenarios with the TCRdist pipeline. In a later analysis, each TCR beta chain was defined by its CDR3 amino acid sequence together with its V-gene family, and reads without a unique V-gene family were excluded. To address suspected cross-contamination and a sequencing artifact, a later analysis removed approximately 600 highly shared, low-generation-probability nucleotide sequences. In a later analysis, a clonal expansion index was calculated for each public chain from normalized within-repertoire ranks of inferred template counts. Generation probabilities in a later analysis came from a VDJ recombination model fitted to out-of-frame rearrangements, and those results were checked against IGoR. A later analysis scored TCR-TCR, TCR-HLA and TCR-CMV co-occurrence with hypergeometric tests, applying a repertoire-size bias correction to TCR pairs. False discovery rates were estimated in a later analysis by permuting HLA or CMV assignments 20 times. In a later analysis, co-occurring TCRs were grouped using DBSCAN, with TCRdist sequence similarity added in when clustering inside HLA-allele-positive subsets. Co-occurrence clustering excluded repertoires with fewer than 30,000 or more than 120,000 public chains, plus five with anomalous nucleotide sharing. As stored in TCRdb, this immuneACCESS dataset retains in-frame rearrangements with V and J assigned. A fraction of the clones does not appear; measured against another copy, unresolved V genes explain less than half of the discrepancy, and the remainder lacks a known reason. V, J and clone size are taken as reported in that table, and D and trimming were inferred from the DNA itself. The sample table shows some 130,000 clones, and approximately 77% are seen once. The top ten constitute 2% to 2.5% of the sample.

Points on this clone: Its recognized antigen is unknown. Qualities for individual bases were not recorded, and no much larger clone is one base off.

The cohort comprised some 730 healthy bone marrow donors. At the time of sampling, all cohort members were nominally healthy, though unrecorded immune exposures were likely present. The donor was CMV seronegative and was included in the group of 352 seronegative cohort members. Every donor gave a peripheral blood sample, and the peripheral blood mononuclear cells from that sample were used for TCR beta sequencing. The Qiagen DNeasy Blood Extraction Kit was used to extract genomic DNA from the blood cell samples. The sample was PBMCs. This TCR was sampled from a man aged 25-40 years in good health and CMV-seronegative.

The sequenced DNA is TGTGCCAGCAGCCAACTCAACAGGTTAGAGGATGAAAAACTGTTTTTT. The translation is CASSQLNRLEDEKLFF. Recombination linked TRBV14 to TRBJ1-4; a tentative D call is TRBD1 (5 bases match). Sequences SGHDN (CDR1) and FVKESK (CDR2) are obtained from the germline V gene. Between the V and J ends, shortened by 2 bases and 6 bases respectively, the junction contains 16 bases. The cysteine opens and the phenylalanine closes a CDR3 of 16 amino acids. Only CDR3 DNA is held: 48 bases, read in frame from base 1.